The following is a T cell receptor beta chain sequence with its context. This entry comes from a study of blood T cell repertoires in COVID-19. Study overall: Whether acute or convalescent, the COVID-19 samples came from the United States, Italy and Spain. The analysed material was cDNA or gDNA that came from T cells, B-cell-depleted T cells, or PBMCs.

Authors' data handling: The authors estimated nucleated cell counts from reference gene primer amplification. This table comes from immunoSEQ multiplex PCR, and its TCRdb copy is limited to in-frame clones, with some not included. The V and J calls and the clone size are those of that table, but D and trimming were determined from the DNA. The data contain roughly 98,000 clones, around 81% of them singletons. The ends lost 4 bases at V and 8 bases at J; junction bases unmatched: 5. The CDR3 loop spans 13 amino acids. Germline loops: CDR1 SGHRS, CDR2 YFSETQ. The rearrangement joins TRBV5-1 to TRBJ2-1, with TRBD1 matching 8 bases. This receptor was taken from an older woman with active or convalescent COVID-19. Input material: peripheral blood. The CDR3 protein is CASSQGTGDEQFF. The DNA for the CDR3 is TGCGCCAGCAGCCAGGGGACAGGCGATGAGCAGTTCTTC.